This T cell receptor beta chain is from a study of blood T cell repertoires in COVID-19. As for the study in general: Italy, Spain and the United States were the sources of the convalescent and acute COVID-19 samples. Sample material is recorded as cDNA or gDNA derived from T cells, B-cell-depleted T cells, or PBMCs.

Per the original methods: For nucleated cells, counts were estimated from reference gene primer amplification. Clones were read by immunoSEQ multiplex PCR, and TCRdb kept only the in-frame ones, dropping some. V, J and clone size are those of that table, while D and trimming were read from the DNA. The table has about 110,000 clones, roughly 80% seen once. Germline V CDR1 and CDR2: GTSNPN, SVGIG (reference sequence). The CDR3 is made up of 15 amino acids. V lost 1 base to trimming and J lost 6 bases, with 18 bases between them. Sequenced sample: peripheral blood. This rearrangement joins TRBV30 to TRBJ1-2, with a possible D match to TRBD1 (6 bases). This clonotype was sampled from a woman aged 65 to 85 with acute or convalescent COVID-19. CDR3 DNA sequence: TGTGCCTGGAGTGCGGTAGGGGGACCCTACGATGGCTACACCTTC. This sequence encodes CAWSAVGGPYDGYTF.